A single sample gave rise to the 31 T cell receptor beta chains below, sequenced in a study of cytomegalovirus exposure and HLA in healthy donors. With 60 Vbeta and 13 Jbeta primers, the PCR was carried out. Method: immunoSEQ multiplex PCR; TCRdb's copy keeps in-frame clones and lacks some. The sample records about 160,000 clones, roughly 65% being singletons. Sequencing was done on a sample of PBMCs. The receptors shown here come from a man aged 18 to 29 in good health and CMV-seropositive.

The chain links TRBV14 to TRBJ1-2; 10 bases map to TRBD1. Germline trimming cut 5 bases from V and 4 bases from J; bases unmatched to any gene: 4. This CDR3 has 14 residues. Germline CDR1 is SGHDN and CDR2 is FVKESK. The CDR3 DNA sequence: TGTGCCAGCAGCTCCGGGACAGGGGCCTATGGCTACACCTTC. Amino acids: CASSSGTGAYGYTF.

This chain connects TRBV5-1 to TRBJ2-2; 11 bases match TRBD2. From germline, CDR1 is SGHRS and CDR2 YFSETQ. This CDR3 has 20 residues. V gave up 4 bases and J gave up 4 bases; unmatched junction bases: 18. The CDR3 loop is CASSPQTAVAGGLGTGELFF. The CDR3 DNA is TGCGCCAGCAGCCCTCAAACCGCGGTAGCGGGAGGGCTTGGCACCGGGGAGCTGTTTTTT.

V is TRBV6-6 and J is TRBJ2-3; D possibly corresponds to TRBD2 (6 bases). The CDR3 consists of 15 residues. Germline V gene lookup returns CDR1 MNHNY and CDR2 SVGAGI (reference sequence). V gave up 3 bases and J gave up 4 bases, with 14 bases separating them. CDR3 residues: CASSYRAQRADTQYF. CDR3 sequence (DNA): TGTGCCAGCAGTTATAGGGCGCAGCGGGCAGATACGCAGTATTTT.

This clone was counted a few times. The chain employs TRBV5-1 and TRBJ1-2, with 8 bases matching TRBD1. The CDR3 has 16 amino acids. CDR1 SGHRS and CDR2 YFSETQ come from the germline V gene. J lost 3 bases, V lost 4 bases, and 11 bases had no gene match. The CDR3 here is CASSKDWTGPDYGYTF. The CDR3 nucleotides read TGCGCCAGCAGCAAGGACTGGACAGGGCCAGACTATGGCTACACCTTC.

The chain links TRBV5-6 to TRBJ1-2; 11 bases are a match to TRBD1. Germline lookup yields CDR1 SGHDT and CDR2 YYEEEE. V shed 4 bases, J shed 4 bases, and the junction held 3 bases outside the gene matches. CDR3 length: 14 residues. In nucleotides, the CDR3 is TGTGCCAGCAGCCCGGGACAGGGGGTCTATGGCTACACCTTC. Translated: CASSPGQGVYGYTF.

J is TRBJ2-7 and V is TRBV7-2; D not resolved. This CDR3 comprises 13 residues. V gave up 4 bases and J gave up 7 bases, with 14 bases separating them. Germline V gene sequence: CDR1 SGHTA, CDR2 FQGNSA. The CDR3 sequence: CASSSGPLGEQYV. CDR3 bases: TGTGCCAGCAGCTCCGGGCCACTCGGGGAGCAGTACGTC.

V usage is TRBV10-1 and J usage is TRBJ2-1; D might be TRBD2 (6 bases). CDR3 length: 13 amino acids. Trimming took 0 bases from V and 7 from J, leaving 7 bases between them. Germline-derived CDR1 and CDR2 are WNHNN and SYGVQD (reference sequence). Here the CDR3 reads CASSESGTNEQFF. Written as DNA, the CDR3 is TGCGCCAGCAGTGAGTCGGGGACTAATGAGCAGTTCTTC.

The rearrangement links TRBV5-8 to TRBJ2-2, with D unresolved. The V end lost 1 base, the J end lost 4 bases, and 5 bases lay between the germline ends. Germline CDR1 SGHTS, CDR2 YDEGEE. CDR3 length: 13 residues. The CDR3, as DNA: TGTGCCAGCAGCTTGTTCGGCACCGGGGAGCTGTTTTTT. It translates to CASSLFGTGELFF.

V gene TRBV19 combines with J gene TRBJ1-5; D gene uncertain. The CDR3 is 13 amino acids. Germline CDR1 and CDR2: LNHDA and SQIVND (reference sequence). Between the trimmed V and J ends, which lost 1 base and 7 bases, there was a span of 8 bases. The CDR3, as DNA: TGTGCCAGTAGTATAGGGCAGAGGCAGCCCCAGCATTTT. This encodes CASSIGQRQPQHF.

The table lists this clone with a few counts. The rearrangement links TRBV29-1 to TRBJ2-5; D is undetermined. From germline, CDR1 is SQVTM and CDR2 ANQGSEA. There are 14 residues in the CDR3. Trimming removed 4 bases at V and 0 bases at J, with 12 bases between. CDR3 protein: CSVAPDSYQETQYF. CDR3 nucleotides: TGCAGCGTTGCCCCAGACTCGTACCAAGAGACCCAGTACTTC.

This sequence joins TRBV11-2 and TRBJ2-1; D is ambiguous. CDR1 is SGHAT and CDR2 is FQNNGV in the germline V gene. V was cut by 0 bases and J by 2 bases, with 11 bases left in between. The CDR3 extends over 16 amino acids. This CDR3 is CASSLERPKPYNEQFF. DNA of the CDR3: TGTGCCAGCAGCTTAGAGCGGCCCAAGCCCTACAATGAGCAGTTCTTC. Full variable domain (outside the CDR3, taken from reference TRBV11-2 and TRBJ2-1): EAGVAQSPRYKIIEKRQSVAFWCNPISGHATLYWYQQILGQGPKLLIQFQNNGVVDDSQLPKDRFSAERLKGVDSTLKIQPAKLEDSAVYLCASSLERPKPYNEQFFGPGTRLTVL.

This sequence joins TRBV6-5 and TRBJ2-5; TRBD2 is a possible D gene (5 bases). Germline V gene lookup returns CDR1 MNHEY and CDR2 SVGAGI. CDR3 length equals 15 residues. The V and J ends lost 6 bases and 5 bases respectively, with 19 bases between them. CDR3 coding DNA: TGTGCCAGCAGCCCCGGGATGGCCCTCGGCGAGACCCAGTACTTC. Translating it yields CASSPGMALGETQYF.

The chain employs TRBV2 and TRBJ1-1; D might be TRBD1 (5 bases). The CDR3 has 12 residues. Germline assignment: CDR1 SNHLY and CDR2 FYNNEI. The V and J ends lost 5 bases and 10 bases respectively, with 14 bases between them. This CDR3 reads CASSLGPEGAFF. CDR3 DNA: TGTGCCAGCAGTCTGGGACCGGAGGGAGCTTTCTTT.

This chain links TRBV30 with TRBJ2-5, with TRBD2 identical over 8 bases. Trimming cost V 4 bases and J 4 bases; bases outside gene matches: 8. CDR3 length equals 14 residues. From germline, CDR1 is GTSNPN and CDR2 SVGIG (reference sequence). The chain's CDR3 is CAWTPGLAGETQYF. The CDR3 bases are TGTGCCTGGACGCCCGGGCTAGCGGGAGAGACCCAGTACTTC.

This chain links TRBV30 with TRBJ1-4; D call uncertain. Trimming cost V 0 bases and J 3 bases, with 14 bases left between them. The CDR3 is 16 amino acids. From germline, CDR1 is GTSNPN and CDR2 SVGIG (reference sequence). The CDR3 loop is CAWSVGGGLANEKLFF. The CDR3 DNA sequence: TGTGCCTGGAGTGTAGGCGGCGGGTTGGCTAATGAAAAACTGTTTTTT.

This clone was detected only once. V usage is TRBV19 and J usage is TRBJ1-4; 7 nucleotides align to TRBD1. CDR3 length equals 15 residues. Looked up from germline, CDR1 is LNHDA and CDR2 is SQIVND (reference sequence). The ends lost 6 bases at V and 5 bases at J; junction bases unmatched: 9. CDR3 amino acids: CASRLAGTANEKLFF. CDR3 bases: TGTGCCAGTAGGTTAGCCGGGACAGCGAATGAAAAACTGTTTTTT. Using reference TRBV19 and TRBJ1-4 for the parts outside the CDR3, the full variable domain is DGGITQSPKYLFRKEGQNVTLSCEQNLNHDAMYWYRQDPGQGLRLIYYSQIVNDFQKGDIAEGYSVSREKKESFPLTVTSAQKNPTAFYLCASRLAGTANEKLFFGSGTQLSVL.

This clone was seen a handful of times. The rearrangement uses TRBV5-1 and TRBJ2-3; possibly TRBD2 for D (5 bases). The V and J ends lost 7 bases and 0 bases respectively, with 9 bases between them. The CDR3 contains 13 residues. Germline values: CDR1 SGHRS, CDR2 YFSETQ. CDR3 DNA sequence: TGCGCCAGCCGGGATTCTAGCACAGATACGCAGTATTTT. It is translated as CASRDSSTDTQYF.

The CDR3 nucleotides read TGTGCCAGTAGTCCCGGGACTAGCGGGAGTCGGTACAATGAGCAGTTCTTC. Its translation: CASSPGTSGSRYNEQFF. The chain carries TRBV19 and TRBJ2-1; 14 bases align to TRBD2. The trim removed 5 bases at V and 4 bases at J, leaving 7 bases unmatched. The CDR3 spans 17 residues. In germline, CDR1 is LNHDA, CDR2 SQIVND (reference sequence). The full variable domain, rest sourced from reference TRBV19 and TRBJ2-1, is DGGITQSPKYLFRKEGQNVTLSCEQNLNHDAMYWYRQDPGQGLRLIYYSQIVNDFQKGDIAEGYSVSREKKESFPLTVTSAQKNPTAFYLCASSPGTSGSRYNEQFFGPGTRLTVL.

In its sample, this clone was seen a few times. The J gene is TRBJ1-2, the V gene TRBV7-2; D gene unclear. This CDR3 has 14 residues. V lost 0 bases, J lost 3 bases, and 8 bases lay in between. The germline V gene encodes CDR1 SGHTA and CDR2 FQGNSA. This chain's CDR3 is CASSLAENYYGYTF. The CDR3 DNA reads as TGTGCCAGCAGCTTAGCGGAGAATTACTATGGCTACACCTTC.

The DNA for the CDR3 is TGTGCCAGCAGCTTAGAACTGTTGGGGCTGGCTCGGACCGGGGAGCTGTTTTTT. Protein sequence: CASSLELLGLARTGELFF. The V gene is TRBV11-3, the J gene TRBJ2-2; weak D call: TRBD1 (5 bases). Trimming shortened V by 0 bases and J by 5 bases, and 19 bases separated the two germline ends. Per the germline V gene, CDR1 is SGHNT and CDR2 is YENEEA. This CDR3 has 18 amino acids.

The chain's CDR3 is CATTASRYTEAFF. DNA of the CDR3: TGCGCCACCACCGCCTCCAGGTACACTGAAGCTTTCTTT. This chain joins TRBV10-1 and TRBJ1-1, with no clear D. CDR1 is WNHNN and CDR2 is SYGVQD in the germline V gene (reference sequence). The length of the CDR3 is 13 residues. V dropped 10 bases and J dropped 3 bases, with 15 bases sitting between them.

The sample holds a few counts of this clone. V usage is TRBV7-2 and J usage is TRBJ2-2; 10 positions match TRBD2. V trimming: 6 bases; J trimming: 1 base; junction bases outside the gene matches: 2. The germline CDR1 and CDR2 sequences are SGHTA and FQGNSA. The CDR3 runs 15 residues. The CDR3, as DNA: TGTGCCAGCAGAAGGACTAGCGGGAACACCGGGGAGCTGTTTTTT. It encodes CASRRTSGNTGELFF. The whole variable domain, filled in from reference TRBV7-2 and TRBJ2-2, reads GAGVSQSPSNKVTEKGKDVELRCDPISGHTALYWYRQSLGQGLEFLIYFQGNSAPDKSGLPSDRFSAERTGGSVSTLTIQRTQQEDSAVYLCASRRTSGNTGELFFGEGSRLTVL.

J is TRBJ1-2 and V is TRBV5-4; 12 positions agree with TRBD1. Trimming removed 4 bases from V and 2 bases from J; junction bases left unmatched: 9. The CDR3 loop spans 17 amino acids. Germline CDR1 reads SGHNT; CDR2 reads YYREEE (reference sequence). CDR3 in DNA: TGTGCCAGCAGCGTCGGGACAGGGGGCGCGCCCAACTATGGCTACACCTTC. Protein product: CASSVGTGGAPNYGYTF.

V is TRBV30 and J is TRBJ1-2; 9 bases fit TRBD1. CDR3 length: 13 residues. V trimming: 4 bases; J trimming: 8 bases; junction bases outside the gene matches: 8. The germline gives CDR1 GTSNPN, CDR2 SVGIG (reference sequence). CDR3 residues: CAWKDRGRDGYTF. The CDR3 DNA follows: TGTGCCTGGAAAGACAGGGGGAGGGACGGCTACACCTTC.

The rearrangement links TRBV2 to TRBJ1-4; 9 positions match TRBD1. V shed 8 bases, J shed 1 base, and the junction held 5 bases outside the gene matches. The CDR3 has 15 amino acids. Germline loops: CDR1 SNHLY, CDR2 FYNNEI. The chain's CDR3 is CASSGTGRTNEKLFF. In DNA form, the CDR3 reads TGTGCCAGCTCTGGGACAGGGAGAACTAATGAAAAACTGTTTTTT.

The genes are TRBV5-1 and TRBJ2-1, with TRBD2 identical over 9 bases. J was trimmed by 6 bases and V by 0 bases; bases with no gene match: 4. The germline CDR1 and CDR2 sequences are SGHRS and YFSETQ. The CDR3 consists of 15 residues. For the CDR3, the DNA is TGCGCCAGCAGCTTGGAGGGACTAGCTTCCAATGAGCAGTTCTTC. The encoded protein is CASSLEGLASNEQFF.

This sequence joins TRBV5-6 and TRBJ1-2; D ambiguous. CDR1 and CDR2 from the germline V gene are SGHDT and YYEEEE. Trimming cost V 0 bases and J 5 bases, with 11 bases left between them. The CDR3 spans 14 residues. DNA of the CDR3: TGTGCCAGCAGCTTGGCTCGGCAGGCATATGGCTACACCTTC. It encodes CASSLARQAYGYTF. Together with reference TRBV5-6 and TRBJ1-2, the CDR3 gives the full variable domain: DAGVTQSPTHLIKTRGQQVTLRCSPKSGHDTVSWYQQALGQGPQFIFQYYEEEERQRGNFPDRFSGHQFPNYSSELNVNALLLGDSALYLCASSLARQAYGYTFGSGTRLTVV.

V gene TRBV6-6 combines with J gene TRBJ2-6, with TRBD1 identical over 7 bases. Germline V gives CDR1 MNHNY, CDR2 SVGAGI (reference sequence). Unmatched junction bases numbered 8, after V lost 9 bases and J lost 0 bases. The CDR3 has 16 residues. The CDR3 reads CARGQDPLSGANVLTF. In DNA form, the CDR3 reads TGTGCCAGAGGACAGGACCCCCTCTCTGGGGCCAACGTCCTGACTTTC.

The chain couples TRBV28 to TRBJ2-3, with TRBD2 matching over 8 bases. Germline CDR1 reads MDHEN; CDR2 reads SYDVKM. This CDR3 is built from 17 residues. V was clipped by 5 bases and J by 5 bases; unmatched bases: 15. The CDR3 bases are TGTGCCAGCAGTCTGACGATGGCACCTGCGGGGGGAGATACGCAGTATTTT. Its protein product is CASSLTMAPAGGDTQYF.

CDR3 bases: TGCAGCGTTGAGGCCAGGGGAACTGGCTACACCTTC. It specifies CSVEARGTGYTF. The V gene is TRBV29-1, the J gene TRBJ1-2, with D tentatively TRBD1 (6 bases). The germline gives CDR1 SQVTM, CDR2 ANQGSEA. V dropped 3 bases and J dropped 7 bases, with 12 bases sitting between them. CDR3 length: 12 residues.

CDR3 protein: CASSRAWDSAQYV. In DNA form, the CDR3 reads TGTGCCAGCAGCCGTGCGTGGGACAGTGCGCAGTACGTC. J is TRBJ2-7 and V is TRBV5-6; 7 bases fit TRBD1. The CDR3 consists of 13 residues. Germline CDR1 SGHDT, CDR2 YYEEEE. After removal of 4 bases from V and 9 bases from J, the junction contained 10 bases not matched to a gene.